Listed below are T cell receptor beta chains from one sample, sequenced in a study of CD8+ T cells in alopecia areata. Clones were read by immunoSEQ multiplex PCR, and TCRdb kept only the in-frame ones, dropping some. The sample yields fewer than 250,000 clones, less than 50% seen once. Sample: CD4+ T cells sorted from blood, taken at roughly week 36, from a patient treated with tofacitinib. These receptors were obtained from a human donor with alopecia areata. Each CDR3 is given with its conserved first and last residue. The D gene is left open where the match is weak. Some rows mark clone size as missing; the rest say once, few, many or name a class of expanded clone.

abundance,v_gene,j_gene,d_gene,CDR3aa,CDR3nt
few,TRBV6-5,TRBJ2-6,-,CASSSLQANVLTF,TGTGCCAGCAGTTCTTTACAGGCCAACGTCCTGACTTTC
few,TRBV11-2,TRBJ2-1,-,CASSFENSYNEQFF,TGTGCCAGCAGCTTTGAGAACTCCTACAATGAGCAGTTCTTC
-,TRBV30,TRBJ1-1,-,CAWSPTPSGTKNTEAFF,TGTGCCTGGAGTCCCACTCCCTCCGGGACAAAGAACACTGAAGCTTTCTTT
-,TRBV29-1,TRBJ2-7,-,CSVVIGTTEEQYF,TGCAGCGTTGTCATAGGGACGACGGAAGAGCAGTACTTC
-,TRBV29-1,TRBJ2-3,TRBD2,CSVEEPGLGAQYF,TGCAGCGTTGAGGAACCGGGACTAGGGGCGCAGTATTTT
-,TRBV15,TRBJ1-5,-,CATSRDAQPQHF,TGTGCCACCAGCAGAGATGCTCAGCCCCAGCATTTT
-,TRBV4-3,TRBJ2-3,-,CASSQGGMGAKDTQYF,TGCGCCAGCAGCCAAGGGGGTATGGGGGCTAAAGATACGCAGTATTTT
-,TRBV28,TRBJ2-1,TRBD2,CASSLPSGRADEQFF,TGTGCCAGCAGTTTACCCAGCGGGAGGGCGGATGAGCAGTTCTTC
few,TRBV15,TRBJ2-4,TRBD1,CATSTYTGDAKNIQYF,TGTGCCACCAGCACCTATACAGGGGATGCCAAAAACATTCAGTACTTC
few,TRBV10-3,TRBJ2-7,TRBD1,CAISESTGGYEQYF,TGTGCCATCAGTGAGTCGACAGGGGGCTACGAGCAGTACTTC
few,TRBV6-6,TRBJ2-5,-,CASKNLEGETQYF,TGTGCCAGCAAGAACCTGGAGGGGGAGACCCAGTACTTC
few,TRBV28,TRBJ1-4,-,CASRPQEAVREKLFF,TGTGCCAGCAGACCTCAGGAAGCTGTACGGGAAAAACTGTTTTTT
-,TRBV9,TRBJ2-7,-,CASSLGPYYEQYF,TGTGCCAGCAGCTTGGGACCCTACTACGAGCAGTACTTC
-,TRBV4-2,TRBJ2-1,TRBD2,CASSRQSSGRGDEQFF,TGTGCCAGCAGTCGGCAATCTAGCGGGAGAGGTGATGAGCAGTTCTTC
few,TRBV28,TRBJ1-2,TRBD1,CASSSGQGYGYTF,TGTGCCAGCAGTTCGGGACAGGGCTATGGCTACACCTTC
few,TRBV30,TRBJ2-6,-,CAGRGSGANVLTF,TGTGCCGGAAGAGGCTCTGGGGCCAACGTCCTGACTTTC
few,TRBV29-1,TRBJ2-3,-,CSVVGGSDTQYF,TGCAGCGTTGTAGGTGGGTCAGATACGCAGTATTTT
-,TRBV7-2,TRBJ2-5,TRBD1,CASSHDRGVETQYF,TGTGCCAGCAGCCACGACAGGGGGGTGGAGACCCAGTACTTC
-,TRBV2,TRBJ1-2,-,CASGRAERNGYTF,TGTGCCAGCGGTCGGGCCGAGAGGAATGGCTACACCTTC
-,TRBV6-5,TRBJ2-1,-,CASSYIQGRDNEQFF,TGTGCCAGCAGTTACATCCAGGGTCGTGACAATGAGCAGTTCTTC
-,TRBV10-1,TRBJ2-1,-,CASSEPGTIYNEQFF,TGCGCCAGCAGTGAGCCCGGGACCATCTACAATGAGCAGTTCTTC
-,TRBV5-6,TRBJ2-2,-,CASSLRDSLGELFF,TGTGCCAGCAGCCTCCGAGACAGCCTCGGGGAGCTGTTTTTT
-,TRBV20-1,TRBJ2-3,-,CSGKRDTQYF,TGCAGTGGGAAGCGGGATACGCAGTATTTT
once,TRBV9,TRBJ2-3,-,CASSVGYTDTQYF,TGTGCCAGCAGCGTAGGATACACAGATACGCAGTATTTT
-,TRBV5-1,TRBJ2-5,TRBD1,CASSSMTGGLETQYF,TGCGCCAGCAGCTCCATGACAGGGGGCTTGGAGACCCAGTACTTC
few,TRBV15,TRBJ2-5,TRBD2,CATSRDRASGIQETQYF,TGTGCCACCAGCAGAGATAGGGCTAGCGGAATACAAGAGACCCAGTACTTC
once,TRBV7-8,TRBJ2-5,-,CASSSTGAGETQYF,TGTGCCAGCAGCTCGACTGGGGCGGGAGAGACCCAGTACTTC
-,TRBV30,TRBJ1-2,-,CAWSVTRRGYTF,TGTGCCTGGAGTGTAACCCGGAGGGGCTACACCTTC
-,TRBV11-2,TRBJ2-5,-,CASSGRGGGSETQYF,TGTGCCAGCAGCGGACGCGGAGGGGGCTCCGAGACCCAGTACTTC
-,TRBV2,TRBJ2-7,TRBD2,CASSAVAGGSGEQYF,TGTGCCAGCAGTGCCGTTGCGGGAGGATCAGGAGAGCAGTACTTC
-,TRBV6-5,TRBJ2-2,-,CASSYSSPSSPGELFF,TGTGCCAGCAGTTACTCGAGTCCTAGTAGTCCCGGGGAGCTGTTTTTT